Described below is a single T cell receptor beta chain sequence and its context. The specificity of this receptor is unknown. Base qualities are missing; no much larger clone stands one base away. Sequences MNHNS (CDR1) and SASEGT (CDR2) are obtained from the germline V gene. Including cysteine and phenylalanine, the CDR3 has 18 amino acids. Solely the CDR3 DNA is kept, with 54 bases framed from the first base. V gives up 0 bases and J gives up 1 base, and the segment between their germline ends measures 19 bases. Using the deep immunoSEQ assay, TCR CDR3 regions were amplified from genomic DNA by multiplex PCR. For each cell subset, the extracted genomic DNA was distributed evenly across all wells of several immunoSEQ 96-well plates, and each plate served as one replicate. For sorted subsets, around 200 ng genomic DNA, equal to tens of thousands of T cell genomes, was loaded into each replicate PCR. Purified libraries were quantified with a Qubit 3.0 fluorometer, sized on a Bioanalyzer 2100, and re-quantified with the KAPA Library Quantification kit. A separate single-read 150-cycle Illumina NextSeq 550 flow cell was used to sequence each immunoSEQ 96-well plate. Per the original workflow: The immunoSEQ output contained only junctional sequences without quality scores, so filtering could not match that applied to full-length reads. To assign V/J genes and CDR3, sequences were annotated against IMGT germline references using PyIR, a Python wrapper for IgBLAST v1.9. Reads with weak V/J assignments (E-value above 1e-6), missing CDR3, stop codons, out-of-frame junctions, or ambiguous translated residues were removed. V3J clonotypes were defined as sequences sharing the same inferred V gene, J gene, and CDR3 amino acid sequence. Percentage overlap between repertoires was calculated by dividing the number of shared unique clonotypes by the size of the smaller repertoire. Richness of each repertoire was evaluated using RTK rarefaction, the Chao1 estimator, and Recon v2.1 estimates of unobserved clonotypes. OLGA was used to compute generation probabilities for all TCRbeta clonotypes that the gDNA method yielded from a few donors. This immuneACCESS table, as held by TCRdb, lists in-frame sequences with V and J called but not all clones. Of the missing ones, under half trace to an unresolved V gene in checked studies; the others have no known cause. The D gene and trimming were derived from the DNA, and the V and J assignments and clone size from that table. Present in this sample are 2.3 million or so clones, about 92% of which were seen just once. The ten top clones hold 0.39% of the sample.

The donors were healthy, HIV-negative adults with no recently reported acute infections or vaccinations. Only Caucasian adults living in Nashville, Tennessee, USA were represented among the donors. Magnetic negative selection was used to enrich CD4+ T cells, after which naive cells were positively selected on CD45RA and the negative fraction became the memory subset. Blood was obtained by leukapheresis, after which PBMCs were separated by Ficoll-Histopaque density gradient centrifugation and cryopreserved in liquid nitrogen vapor phase. Analytical flow cytometry was used to check the purity and quantity of each magnetically sorted T cell population. Each sorted fraction had its genomic DNA isolated and then quantified by UV absorbance on a Nanodrop 2000c. This sample stems from a study of shared clonotypes between healthy human individuals (dated by TCRdb to about 2020). Turning to the overall study: A couple of women and a few men aged 18 to 49 years were included in the cohort. To increase sequencing depth and limit assay-specific biases, different laboratories used diverse techniques to prepare libraries and sequence TCR repertoires. For each donor, three plates each were used for CD4 naive and CD4 memory, two plates were used for CD8 naive, and one plate was used for CD8 memory. The study deeply sequenced blood TCR repertoires of roughly five healthy adults to estimate repertoire size and the extent of clonotype sharing between individuals. Between about 0.9 and 8.9 billion PBMCs per donor were obtained by leukapheresis. Overall study outcomes, separate from this receptor: Sampling was restricted to blood, and TCR repertoires in tissues likely differ from the TCR repertoires found in blood. The genetic and exposure-history diversity represented was limited by the small number of donors. Pairwise subsampling indicated that sequencing depth was expected to affect the degree of clonotype sharing among donors. Estimated clonotype richness was generally larger for naive than for memory subsets. Compared with non-shared clonotypes, clonotypes shared by all four sorted-subset donors had higher generation probabilities. Even with the large sequencing depth, rarefaction of the sorted-subset datasets indicated that sequencing was incomplete. Approximately 5% of naive CD4, around 3.6% of naive CD8, about 2.5% of memory CD4, and about 0.4% of memory CD8 clonotypes were shared across several donors.

The clonotype comes from a man aged 18 to 29 in good health. Some clones in this sample may be carry-over from other donors' samples. The chain is assembled from TRBV6-1 and TRBJ2-7, with no D gene named confidently. Sequencing was carried out using naive CD4+ T cells from PBMCs. The cell subset or site label here, explained by the study, means: CD45RA+ positively selected. For the CDR3, the sequence is CASSEAGPFLRLSYEQYF. The bases read TGTGCCAGCAGTGAAGCGGGCCCATTCCTACGACTGTCCTACGAGCAGTACTTC.